These T cell receptor beta chains were read from a single sample in a study of blood T cell repertoires in COVID-19. Profiled with immunoSEQ multiplex PCR; TCRdb holds only in-frame clones, not every one. The sample holds about 170,000 clones, roughly 82% seen once. The sequenced sample was peripheral blood. These receptors were collected from a woman aged 40 to 55 with COVID-19, enrolled during active disease. The CDR3 runs from the conserved cysteine through the conserved F or W. D genes are given only for firm matches. Expanded clones are given a class, and other clones once, few, many or no size at all.

j_call,d_call,v_call,clone_size,cdr3_aa,cdr3_nt
TRBJ2-5,TRBD2,TRBV2,-,CASVDGRALEETQYF,TGTGCCAGCGTGGACGGGAGGGCACTAGAAGAGACCCAGTACTTC
TRBJ1-1,-,TRBV5-6,-,CASSSITGNTEAFF,TGTGCCAGCAGCTCGATTACAGGGAACACTGAAGCTTTCTTT
TRBJ2-5,TRBD2,TRBV11-2,once,CASGLAGGLQETQYF,TGTGCCAGCGGACTAGCGGGGGGTCTACAAGAGACCCAGTACTTC
TRBJ1-5,TRBD1,TRBV7-9,-,CASSGGGQGGLNQPQHF,TGTGCCAGCAGCGGAGGTGGACAGGGGGGGCTCAATCAGCCCCAGCATTTT
TRBJ1-2,-,TRBV25-1,few,CASSEKRVNGYTF,TGTGCCAGCAGTGAAAAAAGAGTGAATGGCTACACCTTC
TRBJ2-5,-,TRBV18,-,CASSVSQGRGETQYF,TGTGCCAGCTCTGTGTCGCAGGGAAGGGGAGAGACCCAGTACTTC
TRBJ1-1,TRBD1,TRBV28,-,CASTLQGAREAFF,TGTGCCAGCACCTTACAGGGGGCCAGGGAAGCTTTCTTT
TRBJ1-4,-,TRBV27,-,CASMAQGGKLFF,TGTGCCAGCATGGCCCAGGGAGGAAAACTGTTTTTT
TRBJ1-1,-,TRBV19,-,CASTEGTLTRNTEAFF,TGTGCCAGTACTGAAGGGACACTCACTCGGAACACTGAAGCTTTCTTT
TRBJ2-1,-,TRBV5-6,-,CASSRPGAGWSYNEQFF,TGTGCCAGCAGCCGGCCCGGGGCGGGATGGTCCTACAATGAGCAGTTCTTC
TRBJ2-1,-,TRBV2,-,CASSGQSGWDEQFF,TGTGCCAGCAGTGGTCAGAGCGGCTGGGATGAGCAGTTCTTC
TRBJ2-2,TRBD2,TRBV28,-,CASSLPGPGLAGNTGELFF,TGTGCCAGCAGTTTACCCGGTCCGGGACTAGCGGGCAACACCGGGGAGCTGTTTTTT
TRBJ2-1,TRBD2,TRBV6-5,-,CASSYSGSGREGGQFF,TGTGCCAGCAGTTACTCGGGTAGCGGGAGGGAGGGGGGGCAGTTCTTC
TRBJ2-4,TRBD2,TRBV7-9,-,CASSDRELAGGPNIQYF,TGTGCCAGCAGCGACAGGGAGTTAGCGGGAGGGCCAAACATTCAGTACTTC
TRBJ1-1,TRBD1,TRBV2,-,CAGTGTGGFVGTEAFF,TGTGCCGGTACTGGGACAGGGGGTTTTGTGGGCACTGAAGCTTTCTTT
TRBJ2-7,TRBD2,TRBV11-3,few,CASSPAAGGDEQYF,TGTGCCAGCAGCCCGGCTGCCGGGGGGGACGAGCAGTACTTC
TRBJ2-6,-,TRBV30,-,CAWSVGGGGGANVLTF,TGTGCCTGGAGTGTAGGAGGGGGCGGTGGGGCCAACGTCCTGACTTTC
TRBJ2-1,TRBD2,TRBV10-1,-,CASSDGASGSYEQFF,TGCGCCAGCAGTGACGGGGCTAGCGGGAGCTATGAGCAGTTCTTC
TRBJ1-1,-,TRBV9,once,CASSVGGGRSTEAFF,TGTGCCAGCAGCGTAGGGGGGGGTCGGAGCACTGAAGCTTTCTTT
TRBJ2-7,TRBD2,TRBV4-1,-,CASRPSGSHEQYF,TGCGCCAGCAGGCCGAGCGGGAGCCACGAGCAGTACTTC
TRBJ2-7,-,TRBV29-1,-,CSVVHSINYEQYF,TGCAGCGTTGTCCACAGTATTAACTACGAGCAGTACTTC
TRBJ2-3,TRBD2,TRBV10-3,-,CAIGTSGFTDTQYF,TGTGCCATCGGGACTAGCGGCTTCACAGATACGCAGTATTTT
TRBJ2-3,TRBD2,TRBV5-1,-,CASSSRASGSSDTQYF,TGCGCCAGCAGCTCACGGGCTAGCGGGAGCTCAGATACGCAGTATTTT
TRBJ2-1,TRBD1,TRBV19,-,CASRDRAFGEQFF,TGTGCCAGTAGGGACAGGGCTTTCGGTGAGCAGTTCTTC
TRBJ2-1,TRBD2,TRBV7-9,-,CASSLNSGMDEQFF,TGTGCCAGCAGCTTGAATAGCGGGATGGATGAGCAGTTCTTC
TRBJ1-1,-,TRBV2,-,CASSREVTNTEAFF,TGTGCCAGCAGCAGGGAGGTTACGAACACTGAAGCTTTCTTT
TRBJ2-2,TRBD2,TRBV24-1,-,CATSPSGLAGGNSLAGELFF,TGTGCCACCAGTCCATCCGGACTAGCGGGAGGGAACTCCTTAGCCGGGGAGCTGTTTTTT
TRBJ1-5,-,TRBV6-5,-,CAAADSNQPQHF,TGTGCAGCGGCAGACTCCAATCAGCCCCAGCATTTT
TRBJ1-4,TRBD1,TRBV6-1,once,CASSDGTGVEKLFF,TGTGCCAGCAGTGACGGGACAGGGGTTGAAAAACTGTTTTTT
TRBJ1-2,-,TRBV7-9,-,CASSPGGDRYGYTF,TGTGCCAGCAGCCCCGGGGGAGATCGGTATGGCTACACCTTC